This T cell receptor (beta chain) appears in the sequencing data of a study of post-analysis software for immune sequencing data. Findings of the study overall: Compared with controls, patients showed significantly lower normalized Chao1 diversity. About five TRBV segments were more frequent in patients than controls; TRBV5-6, TRBV5-1 and TRBV20-1 belonged to this group.

The table lists this clonotype with a count of one. What it binds is not known. The CDR3 consists of 16 residues. V was pared by 3 bases and J by 0 bases, with 12 bases between. The germline V gene has CDR1 MDHEN and CDR2 SYDVKM. The library was made from cDNA and included unique molecular identifiers. TCRdb re-derived calls from the PCR reads in MiXCR, one entry per CDR3 protein. Counted here are hundreds of thousands of distinct CDR3 sequences, around 40% occurring once; the ten biggest clones make up 9.5% to 13%. This clonotype was obtained from a girl between 10 and 17 years old with multiple sclerosis. The sequencing sample was made of blood. This chain joins TRBV28 and TRBJ1-5; D is unclear. The CDR3 protein is CASSFATAYSNQPQHF. The CDR3 DNA sequence: TGTGCCAGCAGTTTCGCTACCGCGTATAGCAATCAGCCCCAGCATTTT.